Given below is one T cell receptor (beta chain) in context. This sample was taken from a study of blood T cell repertoires in COVID-19. Turning to the study itself: From T cells, B-cell-depleted T cells, or PBMCs came the material, which was cDNA or gDNA.

CDR1 is SGHNT, CDR2 YENEEA, per germline. This CDR3 has 16 residues. The germline V and J ends were trimmed by 6 bases and 6 bases, with 24 bases remaining between them. Under the authors' procedure: Amplification of reference gene primers provided the estimated nucleated cell counts. Profiling relied on immunoSEQ multiplex PCR, and the TCRdb table lists in-frame clones only, not all of them. V, J and clone size derive from that table, while D and trimming were established from the DNA sequence. This table holds about 150,000 clones, 80% to 90% found once. Sequencing input: peripheral blood. This chain connects TRBV11-3 to TRBJ2-7, with a tentative D call TRBD1 (5 bases). The receptor comes from a man between 60 and 75 years old with active or convalescent COVID-19. CDR3 in DNA: TGTGCCAGCAGTTTGGGGCCCGGCGGTTCTCTGGGCGAGCAGTACTTC. Translating gives CASSLGPGGSLGEQYF.